The clone carrying this T cell receptor beta chain has at least ten counts. What it binds is not known. The V gene lost 5 bases and the J gene lost 4 bases, with 18 bases spanning the gap. Germline assignment: CDR1 LNHNV and CDR2 YYDKDF (reference sequence). CDR3 length equals 15 residues. TCRbeta library preparation incorporated unique molecular identifiers. One entry per CDR3 protein results from TCRdb running MiXCR on the PCR reads. Here the sample spans about 16,000 distinct CDR3 sequences, about 8% being singletons. The data derive from a study of T-cell reconstitution after alpha-beta-depleted transplantation in children. General observations from the study: Newly made T cells mostly supplied T-cell counts and diversity one year after transplant. Several hundred expanded graft clones reportedly supplied alpha-beta T cells about two months after transplant. TCRbeta diversity was high at day 60 in some patients (a result of surviving recipient T cells and thymic progenitors).

The rearrangement links TRBV15 to TRBJ2-7; D might be TRBD2 (7 bases). The sequences come from PBMCs, mostly from graft donor cells, collected 60 days after TCRalphabeta/CD19-depleted stem cell transplant. The clonotype was recovered from a boy in the first two years of life who had a stem cell transplant for Wiskott-Aldrich syndrome, so the T cells may come from the graft donor. The CDR3 nucleotides read TGTGCCACCAGCCACCTCCGGGGGGCGCCTTACGAGCAGTACTTC. As protein: CATSHLRGAPYEQYF.